This TCR beta chain was found in a study of CD8+ T cells in alopecia areata. About the study: Treated patients were given oral tofacitinib, which was dosed at 5 to 10 mg twice daily. Patients remained on tofacitinib for 6 to 18 months and then went 6 months without it. Study outcomes and limitations: Affected lesional scalp, above all in alopecia totalis/universalis, was more clonal than normal scalp. Besides other cells, scalp samples also yield sequences of resident alphabeta T cells from normal skin.

As regards this clone: What it recognizes is unknown.

Following RNA extraction, reverse transcription yielded cDNA that acted as the sequencing template. Method: immunoSEQ multiplex PCR; TCRdb's copy keeps in-frame clones and lacks some. The sample carries about 70,000 clones, 40% to 50% recorded once. Losses at the gene ends were 3 bases for V and 1 base for J; bases not matched to a gene: 4. This CDR3 has 15 amino acids. The V gene's germline CDR1 is SGDLS and CDR2 YYNGEE. The sequencing used CD8+ T cells sorted from blood, collected at week 0. The V gene is TRBV9, the J gene TRBJ2-5, with TRBD2 identical over 9 bases. The receptor was isolated from a human donor with alopecia areata. CDR3 sequence (DNA): TGTGCCAGCAGCGGACTAGCGGAAACCCAAGAGACCCAGTACTTC. It yields the protein CASSGLAETQETQYF.